The T cell receptor (beta chain) described here comes from a study of blood T cells in healthy people across ages. This clonotype was counted a few times. The antigen is undetermined. The CDR3 runs to 16 residues. V gave up 0 bases and J gave up 1 base, with 12 bases separating them. The germline V gene has CDR1 SGDLS and CDR2 YYNGEE. Study outcomes and limitations: Naive and antigen-experienced cells could not be conclusively compared, given unsorted PBMCs.

PBMCs were isolated at a quantity of at least 7 million per sample. For the second PCR, which ran for roughly 7 to 11 cycles, a sample-barcoded 5' primer and a J-beta primer mix were used. TCRdb re-derived calls from the 5' RACE reads in MiXCR, one entry per CDR3 protein. The sample holds almost 550,000 distinct CDR3 sequences, 24% seen once. This sample also appeared in a second study, on T cells of mothers and their children. From that study: The authors identified no persistent microchimeric T cell clones.

The gene calls are TRBV9 and TRBJ2-3; D is perhaps TRBD1 or TRBD2 (6 bases each). This TCR came from a boy aged 5-17 years in good health. What was sequenced was blood. The CDR3 nucleotides are TGTGCCAGCAGCGTAGAAGGGGGGACTGGCACAGATACGCAGTATTTT. It specifies CASSVEGGTGTDTQYF. The full variable domain, its missing parts supplied by reference TRBV9 and TRBJ2-3, is DSGVTQTPKHLITATGQRVTLRCSPRSGDLSVYWYQQSLDQGLQFLIQYYNGEERAKGNILERFSAQQFPDLHSELNLSSLELGDSALYFCASSVEGGTGTDTQYFGPGTRLTVL.